This T cell receptor (beta chain) was recovered during a study of blood T cell repertoires in COVID-19. Clones were read by immunoSEQ multiplex PCR, and TCRdb kept only the in-frame ones, dropping some. The table lists approximately 280,000 clones, approximately 86% of them singletons. V dropped 4 bases and J dropped 0 bases, with 16 bases sitting between them. The CDR3 covers 17 residues. Germline V gene lookup returns CDR1 SEHNR and CDR2 FQNEAQ (reference sequence). The origin of this receptor is a woman in her 30s who had recovered from COVID-19. The chain recombines TRBV7-9 with TRBJ2-1; D unresolved. Sequences were obtained from peripheral blood. The chain's CDR3 is CASSSTTNWSSYNEQFF. CDR3 in DNA: TGTGCCAGCAGCTCCACTACTAACTGGAGCTCCTACAATGAGCAGTTCTTC.